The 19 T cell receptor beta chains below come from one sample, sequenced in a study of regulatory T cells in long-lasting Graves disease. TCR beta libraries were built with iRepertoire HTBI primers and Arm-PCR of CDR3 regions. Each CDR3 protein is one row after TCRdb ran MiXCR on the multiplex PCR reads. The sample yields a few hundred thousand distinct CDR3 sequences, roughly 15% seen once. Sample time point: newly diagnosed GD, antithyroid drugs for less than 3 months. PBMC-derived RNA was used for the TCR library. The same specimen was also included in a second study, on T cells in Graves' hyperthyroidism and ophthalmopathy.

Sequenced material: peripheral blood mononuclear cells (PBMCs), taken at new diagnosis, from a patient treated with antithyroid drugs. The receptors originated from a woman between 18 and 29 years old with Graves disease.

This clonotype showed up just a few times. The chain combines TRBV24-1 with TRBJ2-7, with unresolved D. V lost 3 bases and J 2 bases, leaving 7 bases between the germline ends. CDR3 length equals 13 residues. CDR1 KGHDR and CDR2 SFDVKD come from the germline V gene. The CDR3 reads CATSDVTTYEQYF. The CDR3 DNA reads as TGTGCCACCAGTGATGTTACGACCTACGAGCAGTACTTC.

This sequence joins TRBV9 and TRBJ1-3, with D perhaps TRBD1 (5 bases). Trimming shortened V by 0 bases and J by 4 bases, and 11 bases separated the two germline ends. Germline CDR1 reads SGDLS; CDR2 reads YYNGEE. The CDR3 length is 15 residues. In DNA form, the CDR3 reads TGTGCCAGCAGCGTAGAGGAGGGGCGCGGAAACACCATATATTTT. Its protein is CASSVEEGRGNTIYF.

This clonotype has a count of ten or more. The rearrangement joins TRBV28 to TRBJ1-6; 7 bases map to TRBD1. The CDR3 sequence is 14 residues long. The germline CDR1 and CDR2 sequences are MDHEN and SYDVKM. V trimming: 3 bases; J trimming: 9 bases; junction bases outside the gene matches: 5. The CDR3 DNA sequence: TGTGCCAGCAGTTTCCCCCGACAGGGTTCACCCCTCCACTTT. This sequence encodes CASSFPRQGSPLHF. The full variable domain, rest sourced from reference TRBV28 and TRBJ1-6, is DVKVTQSSRYLVKRTGEKVFLECVQDMDHENMFWYRQDPGLGLRLIYFSYDVKMKEKGDIPEGYSVSREKKERFSLILESASTNQTSMYLCASSFPRQGSPLHFGNGTRLTVT.

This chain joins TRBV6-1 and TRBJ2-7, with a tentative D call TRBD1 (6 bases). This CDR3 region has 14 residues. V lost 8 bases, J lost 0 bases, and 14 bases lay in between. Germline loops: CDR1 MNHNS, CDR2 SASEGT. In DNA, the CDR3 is TGTGCCAGCTACACAAGGGGGAGCTCCTACGAGCAGTACTTC. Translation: CASYTRGSSYEQYF.

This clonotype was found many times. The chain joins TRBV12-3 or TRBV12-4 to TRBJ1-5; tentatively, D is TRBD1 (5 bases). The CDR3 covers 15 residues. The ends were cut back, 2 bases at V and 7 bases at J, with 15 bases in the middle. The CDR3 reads CASSLRPGGGQPQHF. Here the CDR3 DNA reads TGTGCCAGCAGTTTAAGGCCCGGGGGTGGGCAGCCCCAGCATTTT.

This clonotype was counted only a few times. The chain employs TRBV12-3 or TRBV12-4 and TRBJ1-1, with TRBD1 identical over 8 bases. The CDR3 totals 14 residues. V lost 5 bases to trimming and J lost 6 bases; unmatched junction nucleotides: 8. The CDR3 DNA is TGTGCCAGCAGTATTCGACAGGGGAGGGCTGAAGCTTTCTTT. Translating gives CASSIRQGRAEAFF.

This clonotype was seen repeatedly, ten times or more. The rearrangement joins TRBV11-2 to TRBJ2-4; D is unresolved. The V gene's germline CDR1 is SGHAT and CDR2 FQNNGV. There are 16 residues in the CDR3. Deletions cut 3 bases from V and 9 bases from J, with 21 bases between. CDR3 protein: CASSFLLDPEKGIQYF. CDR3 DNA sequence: TGTGCCAGCAGCTTCCTTTTGGACCCCGAAAAGGGCATTCAGTACTTC. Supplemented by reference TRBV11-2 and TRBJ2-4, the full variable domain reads EAGVAQSPRYKIIEKRQSVAFWCNPISGHATLYWYQQILGQGPKLLIQFQNNGVVDDSQLPKDRFSAERLKGVDSTLKIQPAKLEDSAVYLCASSFLLDPEKGIQYFGAGTRLSVL.

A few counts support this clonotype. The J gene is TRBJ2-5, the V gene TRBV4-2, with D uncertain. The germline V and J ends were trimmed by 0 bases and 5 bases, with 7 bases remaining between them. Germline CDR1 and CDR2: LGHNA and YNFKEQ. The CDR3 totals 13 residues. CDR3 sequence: CASSQDRAETQYF. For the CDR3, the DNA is TGTGCCAGCAGCCAAGATAGAGCGGAGACCCAGTACTTC.

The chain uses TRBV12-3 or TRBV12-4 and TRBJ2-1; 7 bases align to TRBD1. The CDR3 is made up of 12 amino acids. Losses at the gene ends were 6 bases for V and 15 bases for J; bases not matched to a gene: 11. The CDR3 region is CASSPDRQIGFF. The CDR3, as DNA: TGTGCCAGCAGCCCGGACAGGCAAATCGGGTTCTTC.

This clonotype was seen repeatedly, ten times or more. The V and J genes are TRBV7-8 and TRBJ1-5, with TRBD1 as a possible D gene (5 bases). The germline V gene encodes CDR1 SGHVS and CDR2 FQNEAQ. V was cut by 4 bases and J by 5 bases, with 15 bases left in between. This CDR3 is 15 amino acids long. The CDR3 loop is CASSYRQSRDQPQHF. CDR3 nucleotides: TGTGCCAGCAGCTACCGACAGAGCCGAGATCAGCCCCAGCATTTT.

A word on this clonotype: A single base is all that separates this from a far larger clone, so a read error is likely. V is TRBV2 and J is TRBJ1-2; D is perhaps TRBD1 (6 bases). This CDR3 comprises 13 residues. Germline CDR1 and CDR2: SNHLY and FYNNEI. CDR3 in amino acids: CASSLTGNYDYTF. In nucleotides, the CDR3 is TGTGCCAGCAGTTTAACAGGGAACTATGACTACACCTTC.

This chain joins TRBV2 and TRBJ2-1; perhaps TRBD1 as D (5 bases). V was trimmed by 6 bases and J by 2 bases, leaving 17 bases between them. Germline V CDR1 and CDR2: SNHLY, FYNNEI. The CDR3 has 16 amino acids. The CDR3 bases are TGTGCCAGCAGCTTTGGCCAGGGTAGCCCCTACAATGAGCAGTTCTTC. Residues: CASSFGQGSPYNEQFF.

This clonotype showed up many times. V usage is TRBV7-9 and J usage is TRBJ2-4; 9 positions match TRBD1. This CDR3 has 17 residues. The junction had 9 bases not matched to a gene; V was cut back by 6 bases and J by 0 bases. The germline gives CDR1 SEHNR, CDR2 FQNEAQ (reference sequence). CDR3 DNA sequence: TGTGCCAGCAGTTACACCGGGACAGGGTTAGCCAAAAACATTCAGTACTTC. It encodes CASSYTGTGLAKNIQYF.

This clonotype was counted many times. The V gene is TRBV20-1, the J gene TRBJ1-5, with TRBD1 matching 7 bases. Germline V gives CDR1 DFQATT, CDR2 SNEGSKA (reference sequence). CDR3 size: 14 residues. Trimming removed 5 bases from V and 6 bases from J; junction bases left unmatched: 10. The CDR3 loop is CSAGRSQGGQPQHF. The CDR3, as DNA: TGCAGTGCTGGTAGATCGCAGGGGGGTCAGCCCCAGCATTTT.

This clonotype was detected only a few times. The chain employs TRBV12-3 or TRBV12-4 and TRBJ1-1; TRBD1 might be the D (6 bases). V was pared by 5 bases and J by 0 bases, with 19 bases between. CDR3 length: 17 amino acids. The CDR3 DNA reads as TGTGCCAGCAGTCCCGGACAGCGGGGCTTGGTGAACACTGAAGCTTTCTTT. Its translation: CASSPGQRGLVNTEAFF.

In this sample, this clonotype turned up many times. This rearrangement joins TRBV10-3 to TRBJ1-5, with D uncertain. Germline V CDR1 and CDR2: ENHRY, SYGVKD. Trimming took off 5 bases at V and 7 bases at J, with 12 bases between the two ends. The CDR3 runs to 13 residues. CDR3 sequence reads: CAISPDGRQPQHF. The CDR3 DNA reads TGTGCCATCAGTCCCGACGGCAGGCAGCCCCAGCATTTT.

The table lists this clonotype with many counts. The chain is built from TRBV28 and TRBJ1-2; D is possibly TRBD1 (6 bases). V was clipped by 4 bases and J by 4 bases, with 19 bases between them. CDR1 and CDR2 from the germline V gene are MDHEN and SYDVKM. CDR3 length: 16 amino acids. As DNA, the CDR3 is TGTGCCAGCAGTTCCTCCCGGACAGCAAGCTTCTATGGCTACACCTTC. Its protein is CASSSSRTASFYGYTF.

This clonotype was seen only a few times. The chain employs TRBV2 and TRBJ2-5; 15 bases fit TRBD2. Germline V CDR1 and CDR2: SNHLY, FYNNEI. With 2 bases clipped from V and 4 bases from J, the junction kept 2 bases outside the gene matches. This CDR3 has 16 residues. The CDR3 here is CASSEMGLAGGETQYF. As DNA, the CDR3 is TGTGCCAGCAGTGAAATGGGACTAGCGGGGGGAGAGACCCAGTACTTC.

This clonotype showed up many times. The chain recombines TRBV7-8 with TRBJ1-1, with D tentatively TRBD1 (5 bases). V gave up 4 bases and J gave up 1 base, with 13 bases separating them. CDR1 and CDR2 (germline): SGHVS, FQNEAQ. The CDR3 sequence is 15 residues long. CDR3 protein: CASSWGRTTNTEAFF. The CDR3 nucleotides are TGTGCCAGCAGCTGGGGACGGACTACGAACACTGAAGCTTTCTTT.